This T cell receptor beta chain was identified during a study of cytomegalovirus exposure and HLA in healthy donors. Across the whole study: The 90 to 150 validation repertoires and the 666 first-cohort repertoires shared a platform, a later analysis reported.

This table comes from immunoSEQ multiplex PCR, and its TCRdb copy is limited to in-frame clones, with some not included. The sample has more than 200,000 clones, roughly 87% seen once. The V end lost 4 bases, the J end lost 3 bases, and 15 bases lay between the germline ends. CDR3 length equals 16 residues. CDR1 LGHNA and CDR2 YSLEER come from the germline V gene. This receptor was identified in a woman in her twenties or thirties in good health and CMV-seronegative. Sequenced input: PBMCs. The V and J genes are TRBV4-3 and TRBJ2-2; a weak D match, TRBD1 (7 bases). The DNA for the CDR3 is TGCGCCAGCAGCCGACCACCCAGGGGGGACACCGGGGAGCTGTTTTTT. Its translation: CASSRPPRGDTGELFF.